This passage covers 8 T cell receptor beta chains from one sample sequenced in a study of OX40 agonist ivuxolimab in advanced cancers. Generated by immunoSEQ multiplex PCR, the TCRdb table keeps only in-frame clones and is missing some. The sample contains tens of thousands of clones, 85% of which appear only once. This specimen was CD4+ or CD8+ T cells sorted from blood, taken in a trial of the OX40 agonist ivuxolimab. These receptor sequences come from an adult with an advanced solid tumor such as melanoma, head and neck, liver or kidney cancer.

This clone was counted once. The V gene is TRBV7-3, the J gene TRBJ2-7, with no clear D. Trimming cost V 7 bases and J 4 bases, with 14 bases left between them. CDR3 length: 13 amino acids. Germline CDR1 reads SGHTA; CDR2 reads FQGTGA. In nucleotides, the CDR3 is TGTGCCAGCACCACCCGGACGGAGTACGAGCAGTACTTC. Its translation: CASTTRTEYEQYF.

This chain connects TRBV7-3 to TRBJ1-1, with D uncertain. CDR1 and CDR2 from the germline V gene are SGHTA and FQGTGA. Trimming pared 4 bases from V and 1 base from J, leaving 7 bases between. This CDR3 is built from 13 residues. The DNA of the CDR3 is TGTGCCAGCAGCTCCCAGGAGAACACTGAAGCTTTCTTT. Protein: CASSSQENTEAFF.

The chain employs TRBV18 and TRBJ2-7, with TRBD2 as a possible D gene (5 bases). Trimming took 1 base from V and 3 from J, leaving 13 bases between them. Germline V lookup: CDR1 KGHSH, CDR2 LQKENI. The CDR3 consists of 15 residues. The CDR3 coding sequence is TGTGCCAGCTCACCACGGCGGACGGGGAACTACGAGCAGTACTTC. It encodes CASSPRRTGNYEQYF.

CDR3 DNA: TGTGCCAGCAGCTTGGGGGTAAACACAGATACGCAGTATTTT. Amino acids: CASSLGVNTDTQYF. The chain couples TRBV5-4 to TRBJ2-3; D not certain. Germline V gene lookup returns CDR1 SGHNT and CDR2 YYREEE (reference sequence). V gave up 0 bases and J gave up 2 bases, with 7 bases separating them. The CDR3 is made up of 14 amino acids.

This chain uses TRBV10-2 with TRBJ2-3, with D perhaps assigned TRBD1 or TRBD2 (5 bases each). Trimming took off 5 bases at V and 4 bases at J, with 10 bases between the two ends. The length of the CDR3 is 13 residues. Germline V gene lookup returns CDR1 WSHSY and CDR2 SAAADI. DNA of the CDR3: TGCGCCAGCAGTAGCAGAGGGGCAGATACGCAGTATTTT. Its translation is CASSSRGADTQYF.

This chain links TRBV7-6 with TRBJ2-1, with D possibly matching TRBD2 (5 bases). CDR1 and CDR2 from the germline V gene are SGHVS and FNYEAQ. The CDR3 totals 16 residues. V lost 3 bases, J lost 4 bases, and 16 bases lay in between. CDR3 nucleotides: TGTGCCAGCAGCTTCGGGGTAGCTACCGCTTACAATGAGCAGTTCTTC. Amino acids: CASSFGVATAYNEQFF.

The CDR3 spells CASSERSGGFNEQFF. CDR3 coding DNA: TGTGCCAGCAGTGAACGATCGGGAGGGTTTAATGAGCAGTTCTTC. This chain uses TRBV25-1 with TRBJ2-1; 8 bases are shared with TRBD2. The CDR3 is 15 amino acids. From germline, CDR1 is MGHDK and CDR2 SYGVNS. V lost 2 bases to trimming and J lost 7 bases; unmatched junction nucleotides: 7.

This sequence joins TRBV2 and TRBJ1-1; possibly TRBD1 for D (5 bases). V was shortened by 3 bases and J by 8 bases, with 16 bases between the two germline ends. Per the germline V gene, CDR1 is SNHLY and CDR2 is FYNNEI. This CDR3 region has 14 residues. The CDR3 is CASSEGQGSIEAFF. In DNA, the CDR3 is TGTGCCAGCAGTGAGGGTCAGGGTAGTATCGAAGCTTTCTTT.